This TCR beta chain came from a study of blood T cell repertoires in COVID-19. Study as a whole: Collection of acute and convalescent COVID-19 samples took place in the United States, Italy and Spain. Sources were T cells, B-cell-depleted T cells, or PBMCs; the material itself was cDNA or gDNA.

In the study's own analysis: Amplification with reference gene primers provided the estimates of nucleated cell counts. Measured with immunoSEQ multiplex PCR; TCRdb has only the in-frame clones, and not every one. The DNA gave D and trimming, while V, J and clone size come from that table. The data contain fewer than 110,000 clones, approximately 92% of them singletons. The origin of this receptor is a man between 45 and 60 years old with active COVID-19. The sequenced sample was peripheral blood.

CDR3 sequence: CASSPETAPTNQPQHF. The CDR3 bases are TGTGCCAGCTCACCTGAGACAGCCCCTACAAATCAGCCCCAGCATTTT. This chain connects TRBV18 to TRBJ1-5; D might be TRBD1 (5 bases). The CDR3 is made up of 16 amino acids. Trimming took off 3 bases at V and 4 bases at J, with 16 bases between the two ends. CDR1 is KGHSH, CDR2 LQKENI, per germline.